The present entry profiles one TCR beta chain with its context. Clones were sequenced by immunoSEQ multiplex PCR, and TCRdb holds only the in-frame ones, with some missing. The data show 70,000 to 95,000 clones, around 92% seen once. This entry belongs to a study of OX40 agonist ivuxolimab in advanced cancers. In the study overall: Mean age approximately 59 years, range about 23 to 80; just over 80% male. Three patients, one with hepatocellular carcinoma and two with cutaneous melanoma, responded partially.

The CDR3 is 14 amino acids. V lost 2 bases to trimming and J lost 4 bases, with 11 bases between them. Germline lookup yields CDR1 MNHNS and CDR2 SASEGT. The TCR was taken from an adult with an advanced solid tumor such as melanoma, head and neck, liver or kidney cancer. This chain uses TRBV6-1 with TRBJ1-1, with D possibly TRBD1 on 5 matching bases. The specimen comprised CD4+ or CD8+ T cells sorted from blood, sampled in a trial of the OX40 agonist ivuxolimab. CDR3 sequence reads: CASSELVRATEAFF. CDR3 DNA: TGTGCCAGCAGTGAATTGGTCAGGGCCACTGAAGCTTTCTTT.